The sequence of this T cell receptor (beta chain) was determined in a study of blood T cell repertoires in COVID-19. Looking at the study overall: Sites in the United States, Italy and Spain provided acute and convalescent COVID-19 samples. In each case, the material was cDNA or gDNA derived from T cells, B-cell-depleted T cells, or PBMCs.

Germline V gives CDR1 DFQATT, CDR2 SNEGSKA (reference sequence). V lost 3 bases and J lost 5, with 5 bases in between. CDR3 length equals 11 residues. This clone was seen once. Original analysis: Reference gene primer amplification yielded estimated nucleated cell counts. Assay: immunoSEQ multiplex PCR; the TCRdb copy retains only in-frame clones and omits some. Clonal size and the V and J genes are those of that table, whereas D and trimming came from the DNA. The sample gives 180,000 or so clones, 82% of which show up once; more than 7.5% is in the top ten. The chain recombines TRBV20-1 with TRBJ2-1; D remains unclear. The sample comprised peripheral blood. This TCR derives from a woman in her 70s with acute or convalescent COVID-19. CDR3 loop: CSARSDNEQFF. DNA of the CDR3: TGCAGTGCTAGGTCGGACAATGAGCAGTTCTTC.